This T cell receptor (beta chain) is drawn from a study of blood T cell repertoires in COVID-19 (dated by TCRdb to the early 2020s). Study-level background: The collaborator samples originated in the United States, Italy and Spain and spanned the acute and convalescent phases of COVID-19. The prospective study material was composed of cDNA or gDNA derived from T cells, B-cell-depleted T cells, or PBMCs. The repertoires were released in a freely available public database intended as a resource for research on the immune response to SARS-CoV-2. The samples were drawn from two sources: the first 160 participants of the ongoing ImmuneRACE study, and some 1,300 subjects contributed by 6 global collaborators. The sample metadata nearly always contained a de-identified subject ID, COVID-19 status, age in years and sex. HLA class I and class II types, where available, came from metadata supplied by the sample provider rather than from assay-based typing. Deeply sampled blood TCRbeta repertoires from subjects exposed to, actively infected with, or recovered from COVID-19 were included in the dataset. On the study overall, not on this receptor specifically: How much clinical and demographic metadata was included differed by source and by participant, and the metadata was provided uncurated.

One collaborating source in Seattle enrolled patients during active infection and followed them longitudinally through the course of disease. Each collaborating institution followed its own protocols to collect whole blood in K2EDTA tubes. For TCRbeta analysis, collaborators shipped samples as frozen whole blood, isolated PBMCs, or DNA extracted from either of those sample types. According to the germline V gene, CDR1 reads MNHEY and CDR2 reads SVGAGI. Counted from cysteine to phenylalanine, this CDR3 has 13 amino acids. Kept here is only the CDR3 DNA, which spans 39 bases and is read in frame from base 1. Deletion took 4 bases off V and 2 bases off J, with a span of 8 bases between the germline ends. Points on this clone: Its antigen is still unknown. One base away there is no much larger clone; base qualities are not given.

The immunoSEQ Assay, a bias-controlled multiplex PCR, was used to amplify TCRbeta CDR3 regions from genomic DNA. Regarding the original processing steps: The number of nucleated cells in each sample was estimated by amplification of reference gene primers within the assay. Sequence reads were collapsed and filtered to measure the absolute abundance of every unique TCRbeta CDR3 rearrangement. Productive Simpson clonality was computed per sample as the square root of Simpson's diversity index over productive rearrangements. Held by TCRdb, this immuneACCESS table contains in-frame sequences only and omits some clones. Under half of the omission traces to an unresolved V gene where checked; the cause of the rest is unknown. V, J and clone size are taken as reported in that table, and D and trimming were inferred from the DNA itself. The table for this sample lists a few hundred thousand clones; almost 90% of them were counted only once. The ten largest clones add up to over 9% of the sample.

The V and J segments used are TRBV6-5 and TRBJ2-5, with the D segment identity uncertain. Sample: peripheral blood. The receptor comes from a young woman with COVID-19, enrolled during active disease. The bases read TGTGCCAGCAGTTTTTTTATACAAGAGACCCAGTACTTC. Translated, it gives CASSFFIQETQYF.